These 13 T cell receptor beta chains originate from one sample sequenced in a study of cytomegalovirus exposure and HLA in healthy donors. PCR primers comprised 60 Vbeta and 13 Jbeta primers. Assay: immunoSEQ multiplex PCR; the TCRdb copy retains only in-frame clones and omits some. The sample has about 200,000 clones, more than 75% seen once; the top ten hold over 1%. Material for sequencing was PBMCs. These receptors all stem from a young man in good health and CMV-seronegative.

The rearrangement joins TRBV29-1 to TRBJ2-1; perhaps TRBD2 as D (6 bases). Trimming left V 0 bases short and J 14 bases short, with 11 bases between. CDR1 is SQVTM, CDR2 ANQGSEA, per germline. This CDR3 is 11 amino acids long. This CDR3 reads CSVEERDCEFF. CDR3 sequence (DNA): TGCAGCGTTGAAGAGCGGGACTGCGAGTTCTTC.

The chain combines TRBV6-5 with TRBJ1-3, with TRBD1 identical over 9 bases. The trim removed 5 bases at V and 6 bases at J, leaving 5 bases unmatched. The CDR3 runs to 14 residues. Germline assignment: CDR1 MNHEY and CDR2 SVGAGI. The CDR3 DNA follows: TGTGCCAGCAGTGAGGGACAGGGCGAAAACACCATATATTTT. It codes for CASSEGQGENTIYF.

This rearrangement joins TRBV7-2 to TRBJ2-6; 10 nucleotides line up with TRBD1. CDR3 size: 18 residues. Losses at the gene ends were 4 bases for V and 0 bases for J; bases not matched to a gene: 6. Looked up from germline, CDR1 is SGHTA and CDR2 is FQGNSA. CDR3 DNA sequence: TGTGCCAGCAGCTCACCGGGACAGGGGTCCTCTGGGGCCAACGTCCTGACTTTC. Translation: CASSSPGQGSSGANVLTF.

This clone was counted once. The chain employs TRBV7-9 and TRBJ1-1; no reliable D call. Germline lookup yields CDR1 SEHNR and CDR2 FQNEAQ (reference sequence). V was trimmed by 0 bases and J by 4 bases, leaving 9 bases between them. The CDR3 has 14 amino acids. The CDR3 sequence: CASSLAMASTEAFF. The CDR3 DNA sequence: TGTGCCAGCAGCTTAGCGATGGCCTCCACTGAAGCTTTCTTT.

The chain carries TRBV29-1 and TRBJ2-1, with TRBD2 matching over 10 bases. The trim removed 4 bases at V and 5 bases at J, leaving 8 bases unmatched. Germline lookup yields CDR1 SQVTM and CDR2 ANQGSEA. The CDR3 length is 15 residues. The DNA of the CDR3 is TGCAGCGTTGTCGGGACTAGCGTTTGGGACAATGAGCAGTTCTTC. It codes for CSVVGTSVWDNEQFF.

This clone was detected once. The chain carries TRBV7-9 and TRBJ1-1; no definite D call. This CDR3 spans 13 amino acids. The germline V gene has CDR1 SEHNR and CDR2 FQNEAQ (reference sequence). V lost 5 bases to trimming and J lost 3 bases, with 10 bases between them. In DNA form, the CDR3 reads TGTGCCAGCAGCCACAGACATTACACTGAAGCTTTCTTT. It encodes CASSHRHYTEAFF.

The chain couples TRBV27 to TRBJ2-5, with 13 positions matching TRBD2. V trimming: 4 bases; J trimming: 5 bases; junction bases outside the gene matches: 7. The CDR3 runs to 16 residues. The germline gives CDR1 MNHEY, CDR2 SMNVEV (reference sequence). Here the CDR3 reads CASSSRTSGGRETQYF. The CDR3 DNA is TGTGCCAGCAGTTCAAGGACTAGCGGGGGTCGGGAGACCCAGTACTTC.

The rearrangement joins TRBV4-1 to TRBJ2-5; tentative D call: TRBD1 (5 bases). CDR1 is MGHRA and CDR2 is YSYEKL in the germline V gene. CDR3 length: 13 residues. V gave up 3 bases and J gave up 5 bases, with 10 bases separating them. In DNA form, the CDR3 reads TGCGCCAGCAGCCAGACACGACAGGAGACCCAGTACTTC. Its protein product is CASSQTRQETQYF.

Notes on this clone: A read error may account for a junction end that differs from germline. The V gene is TRBV5-1, the J gene TRBJ2-4, with D maybe TRBD1 (6 bases). Germline V gene data show CDR1 as SGHRS and CDR2 as YFSETQ. This CDR3 has 14 amino acids. CDR3 in DNA: TGCGCCAGCAGCTTGGGACAGGCCAAAAACAGTCAGTACTTC. As protein: CASSLGQAKNSQYF.

J is TRBJ2-1 and V is TRBV28; TRBD2 agrees at 7 bases. V gave up 6 bases and J gave up 6 bases; unmatched junction bases: 8. CDR1 and CDR2 (germline): MDHEN, SYDVKM. CDR3 size: 14 residues. For the CDR3, the DNA is TGTGCCAGCAGCCATGAGCGGGAACCCAATGAGCAGTTCTTC. Its translation is CASSHEREPNEQFF.

The chain combines TRBV6-1 with TRBJ1-1; the D gene is possibly TRBD1 (5 bases). V lost 11 bases to trimming and J lost 3 bases, with 16 bases between them. The CDR3 has 13 amino acids. Per the germline V gene, CDR1 is MNHNS and CDR2 is SASEGT. CDR3 DNA sequence: TGTGCCGCGTGCCCCGACAGCCACACTGAAGCTTTCTTT. It specifies CAACPDSHTEAFF.

Remarks on this clone: Germline and junction disagree at one end, which may indicate a read error. V usage is TRBV7-9 and J usage is TRBJ1-4; a possible D gene is TRBD1 (6 bases). Germline assignment: CDR1 SEHNR and CDR2 FQNEAQ (reference sequence). CDR3 length: 15 residues. CDR3 loop: CSSSRGGAANEKLFF. As DNA, the CDR3 is TGTTCCAGCAGCCGGGGGGGGGCGGCTAATGAAAAACTGTTTTTT.

This chain connects TRBV11-3 to TRBJ2-1, with 8 bases that match TRBD2. The CDR3 sequence is 15 residues long. V lost 3 bases, J lost 5 bases, and 6 bases stayed unmatched. Germline CDR1 is SGHNT and CDR2 is YENEEA. Here the CDR3 reads CASSFTSGSNNEQFF. For the CDR3, the DNA is TGTGCCAGCAGCTTTACTAGCGGATCCAACAATGAGCAGTTCTTC.